Listed here is a single TCR beta chain. The target antigen is unknown. Germline V CDR1 and CDR2: MNHEY, SMNVEV (reference sequence). The CDR3 runs 15 residues. Trimming took 6 bases from V and 5 from J, leaving 16 bases between them. This record belongs to a study of T cell responses to AZD1222 COVID-19 vaccine. General study results and limits: Spike as a whole was targeted by vaccine-associated CD4 TCRs, dominant at 160-218 and 743-854.

Clones were read by immunoSEQ multiplex PCR, and TCRdb kept only the in-frame ones, dropping some. The repertoire has some 110,000 clones, around 90% of them found once; the top ten carry around 8.7%. This chain uses TRBV27 with TRBJ2-2, with D tentatively TRBD1 (5 bases). The sequence came from an adult in good health. Material: peripheral blood, obtained on day 0 of AZD1222 vaccination. The CDR3 DNA sequence: TGTGCCAGCAGCCAATCTCAGGGATGGACCGGGGAGCTGTTTTTT. This encodes CASSQSQGWTGELFF.